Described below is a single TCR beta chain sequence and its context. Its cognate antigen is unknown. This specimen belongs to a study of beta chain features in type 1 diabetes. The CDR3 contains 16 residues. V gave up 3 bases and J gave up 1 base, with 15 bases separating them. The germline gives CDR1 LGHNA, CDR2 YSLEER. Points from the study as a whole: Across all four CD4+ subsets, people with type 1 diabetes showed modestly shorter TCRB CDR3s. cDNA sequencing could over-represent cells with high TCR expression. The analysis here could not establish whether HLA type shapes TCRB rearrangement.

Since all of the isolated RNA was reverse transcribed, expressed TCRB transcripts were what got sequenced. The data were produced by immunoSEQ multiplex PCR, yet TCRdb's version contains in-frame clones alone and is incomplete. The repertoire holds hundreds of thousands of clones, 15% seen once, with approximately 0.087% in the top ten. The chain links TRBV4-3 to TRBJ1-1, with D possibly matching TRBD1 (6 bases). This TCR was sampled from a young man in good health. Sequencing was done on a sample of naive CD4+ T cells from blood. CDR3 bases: TGCGCCAGCAGCCATCCAACGACAGGCGGGAACACTGAAGCTTTCTTT. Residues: CASSHPTTGGNTEAFF.